These 15 T cell receptor beta chains were sequenced from one sample in a study of T cells in Graves' hyperthyroidism and ophthalmopathy. Regions amplified from RNA transcripts were the TCR beta CDR3 regions. RT-PCR in the first round (using the HTBI primer set) targeted the TCR CDR3. MiXCR was run by TCRdb on the multiplex PCR reads, yielding one entry per CDR3 protein. The sample holds hundreds of thousands of distinct CDR3 sequences; 35% to 40% are singletons and the top ten take approximately 8.7%. The source material was blood. These receptors all come from a man younger than 35 with Graves' hyperthyroidism.

A remark on this clonotype: The junction departs from the called germline gene at one end, perhaps through a read error. This chain joins TRBV11-2 and TRBJ1-1; no clear D gene. CDR3 size: 14 residues. Germline lookup yields CDR1 SGHAT and CDR2 FQNNGV. CDR3 loop: CAGSLSAGYTEAFF. Written as DNA, the CDR3 is TGTGCCGGCAGCCTCTCGGCAGGCTACACTGAAGCTTTCTTT.

The genes are TRBV7-2 and TRBJ1-5; the match to TRBD1 covers 7 bases. This CDR3 is 15 amino acids long. The V gene's germline CDR1 is SGHTA and CDR2 FQGNSA. J gave up 6 bases and V 4 bases, and 9 bases lay outside the gene matches. This chain's CDR3 is CASSWGEGAGQPQHF. The CDR3 nucleotides read TGTGCCAGCAGCTGGGGGGAGGGGGCGGGTCAGCCCCAGCATTTT.

This rearrangement joins TRBV29-1 to TRBJ2-5; possibly TRBD1 for D (6 bases). Between the trimmed V and J ends, which lost 6 bases and 4 bases, there was a span of 15 bases. The CDR3 sequence is 13 residues long. Germline assignment: CDR1 SQVTM and CDR2 ANQGSEA. CDR3 protein: CSVEGHGGETQYF. For the CDR3, the DNA is TGCAGCGTAGAGGGACACGGCGGAGAGACCCAGTACTTC. Variable domain in full (rest from reference TRBV29-1 and TRBJ2-5): SAVISQKPSRDICQRGTSLTIQCQVDSQVTMMFWYRQQPGQSLTLIATANQGSEATYESGFVIDKFPISRPNLTFSTLTVSNMSPEDSSIYLCSVEGHGGETQYFGPGTRLLVL.

The V and J genes are TRBV11-2 and TRBJ2-3, with 11 bases identical to TRBD2. Trimming removed 1 base from V and 2 bases from J; junction bases left unmatched: 5. Germline V gene sequence: CDR1 SGHAT, CDR2 FQNNGV. CDR3 size: 17 residues. Here the CDR3 DNA reads TGTGCCAGCAGCTTAGCTAGCGGGAGGCAGGTCACAGATACGCAGTATTTT. It encodes CASSLASGRQVTDTQYF.

This clonotype was counted many times. The V gene is TRBV5-6, the J gene TRBJ2-7; no reliable D call. V gave up 2 bases and J gave up 5 bases, with 5 bases separating them. The CDR3 length is 11 residues. CDR1 and CDR2 (germline): SGHDT, YYEEEE. CDR3 coding DNA: TGTGCCAGCAGCTTCGAGGACGAGCAGTACTTC. Translated: CASSFEDEQYF.

The chain recombines TRBV5-1 with TRBJ2-5; D is tentatively TRBD1 or TRBD2 (5 bases each). The CDR3 covers 15 residues. The germline V gene encodes CDR1 SGHRS and CDR2 YFSETQ. Deletions cut 3 bases from V and 2 bases from J, with 14 bases between. The CDR3 DNA sequence: TGCGCCAGCAGCTCGGGACCGGAATCTCAAGAGACCCAGTACTTC. Encoded protein: CASSSGPESQETQYF.

This clonotype has at least ten counts. The rearrangement uses TRBV7-2 and TRBJ2-7, with 8 bases aligning to TRBD1. Trimming at V came to 5 bases and at J to 5 bases, leaving 11 bases not matched to a gene. Germline loops: CDR1 SGHTA, CDR2 FQGNSA. The CDR3 runs to 15 residues. This CDR3 reads CASSAHPGQGHEQYF. As DNA, the CDR3 is TGTGCCAGCAGCGCGCACCCCGGACAGGGACACGAGCAGTACTTC.

CDR3 region: CASSLVVEGYMNTEAFF. The CDR3, as DNA: TGCGCCAGCAGCCTCGTCGTAGAGGGGTACATGAACACTGAAGCTTTCTTT. V usage is TRBV4-1 and J usage is TRBJ1-1; D possibly corresponds to TRBD1 (5 bases). Trimming took off 4 bases at V and 0 bases at J, with 18 bases between the two ends. This CDR3 is built from 17 residues. Per germline, CDR1 MGHRA and CDR2 YSYEKL.

This clonotype was counted ten times or more. This sequence joins TRBV9 and TRBJ1-1; D unclear. The length of the CDR3 is 15 residues. The V end lost 0 bases, the J end lost 0 bases, and 9 bases lay between the germline ends. Germline assignment: CDR1 SGDLS and CDR2 YYNGEE. The CDR3 protein is CASSVGSSLNTEAFF. The CDR3 DNA follows: TGTGCCAGCAGCGTAGGGAGCAGCTTGAACACTGAAGCTTTCTTT.

This clonotype came up a few times. The rearrangement links TRBV7-6 to TRBJ1-1; the D gene is possibly TRBD1 (6 bases). CDR3 size: 13 residues. Germline CDR1 SGHVS, CDR2 FNYEAQ. Trimming left V 1 base short and J 7 bases short, with 10 bases between. The CDR3 region is CASSLGAGDEAFF. The CDR3 bases are TGTGCCAGCAGCTTAGGGGCAGGGGATGAAGCTTTCTTT.

In regard to this clonotype: One end of the junction fails to match germline, which may point to a read error. The chain combines TRBV5-1 with TRBJ2-5, with 7 bases fitting TRBD2. The length of the CDR3 is 13 residues. Germline CDR1 SGHRS, CDR2 YFSETQ. In nucleotides, the CDR3 is TGTGCCAGCAGAAGAGCGGGAAAAGAGACCCAGTACTTC. As protein: CASRRAGKETQYF.

The rearrangement links TRBV15 to TRBJ1-1, with 9 nucleotides matching TRBD1. The CDR3 loop spans 16 amino acids. Germline lookup yields CDR1 LNHNV and CDR2 YYDKDF (reference sequence). Germline trimming cut 1 base from V and 7 bases from J; bases unmatched to any gene: 10. CDR3 sequence reads: CATSRVWGQGIIEAFF. The CDR3 coding sequence is TGTGCCACCAGCAGAGTTTGGGGACAGGGAATCATTGAAGCTTTCTTT.

For this clonotype: A read error is possible here, since a much larger clone lies one base away. The V gene is TRBV7-8, the J gene TRBJ2-7; 7 nucleotides match TRBD1. The CDR3 sequence is 13 residues long. CDR1 and CDR2 from the germline V gene are SGHVS and FQNEAQ. In DNA form, the CDR3 reads TGTGCCAGCAGCGACGGGACAGCCTACGATCAGTACTTC. Its translation is CASSDGTAYDQYF.

This clonotype occurred a few times. The genes are TRBV20-1 and TRBJ2-7; 8 bases agree with TRBD1. CDR1 is DFQATT and CDR2 is SNEGSKA in the germline V gene (reference sequence). The CDR3 is made up of 15 amino acids. Germline trimming cut 6 bases from V and 1 base from J; bases unmatched to any gene: 11. CDR3 residues: CSAPNRGSGSYEQYF. In nucleotides, the CDR3 is TGCAGTGCCCCAAACAGGGGGAGTGGATCCTACGAGCAGTACTTC.

This rearrangement joins TRBV19 to TRBJ1-5; TRBD1 agrees at 7 bases. The trim removed 4 bases at V and 5 bases at J, leaving 8 bases unmatched. This CDR3 contains 15 residues. CDR1 and CDR2 from the germline V gene are LNHDA and SQIVND (reference sequence). CDR3 loop: CASSTLTGWDQPQHF. CDR3 nucleotide sequence: TGTGCCAGTAGTACACTGACAGGGTGGGATCAGCCCCAGCATTTT.